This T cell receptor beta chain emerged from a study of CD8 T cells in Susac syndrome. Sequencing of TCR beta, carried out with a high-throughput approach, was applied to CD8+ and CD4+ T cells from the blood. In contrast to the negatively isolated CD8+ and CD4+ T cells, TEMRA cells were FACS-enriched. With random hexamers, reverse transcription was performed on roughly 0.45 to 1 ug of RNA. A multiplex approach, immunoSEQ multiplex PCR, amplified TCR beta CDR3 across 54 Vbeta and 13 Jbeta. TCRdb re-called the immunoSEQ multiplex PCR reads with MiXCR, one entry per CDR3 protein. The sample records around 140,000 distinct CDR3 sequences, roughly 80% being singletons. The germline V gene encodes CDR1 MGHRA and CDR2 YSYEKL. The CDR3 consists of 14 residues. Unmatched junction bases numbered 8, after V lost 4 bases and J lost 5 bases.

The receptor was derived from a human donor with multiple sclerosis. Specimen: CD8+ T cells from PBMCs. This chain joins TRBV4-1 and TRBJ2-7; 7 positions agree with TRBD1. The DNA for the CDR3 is TGCGCCAGCAGCCTACGACAGGGCCGGGACGAGCAGTACTTC. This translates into CASSLRQGRDEQYF.